The next 16 T cell receptor beta chains were all read from a single sample in a study of T cell changes during pregnancy in multiple sclerosis (dated by TCRdb to about 2019). The library was built by means of the immunoSEQ multiplex PCR assay. In its TCRdb copy, this immuneACCESS table keeps in-frame sequences only and misses some clones. Where compared with another copy, unresolved V genes explain less than half of these, and the others have no known cause. The sample table contains about 70,000 clones; only one count was recorded for over 80% of them. The ten largest clones add up to approximately 2.8% of the sample. The sample in question was CD8+ T cells from peripheral blood mononuclear cells, obtained in the third trimester of pregnancy. The receptors here all came from a female donor in good health, enrolled as a control in a pregnancy study.

The V call is TRBV9, the J call TRBJ2-4; 10 bases agree with TRBD2. The CDR3 is 15 amino acids. Trimming removed 3 bases from V and 8 bases from J; junction bases left unmatched: 8. CDR1 SGDLS and CDR2 YYNGEE come from the germline V gene. CDR3 coding DNA: TGTGCCAGCAGCGCTAGCGGGGGCTCCCGGGACATTCAGTACTTC. It yields the protein CASSASGGSRDIQYF.

This clone has only one observation. The chain couples TRBV9 to TRBJ2-2; D ambiguous. V lost 2 bases and J 6 bases, leaving 2 bases between the germline ends. This CDR3 spans 11 amino acids. From germline, CDR1 is SGDLS and CDR2 YYNGEE. CDR3 DNA sequence: TGTGCCAGCAGCGTCTCCGGGGAGCTGTTTTTT. Amino acid sequence: CASSVSGELFF.

The rearrangement uses TRBV5-6 and TRBJ1-3; no clear D. V was pared by 0 bases and J by 1 base, with 5 bases between. Germline V lookup: CDR1 SGHDT, CDR2 YYEEEE. There are 14 residues in the CDR3. The CDR3 sequence is CASSLGQSGNTIYF. The DNA for the CDR3 is TGTGCCAGCAGCTTGGGGCAGTCTGGAAACACCATATATTTT.

The rearrangement links TRBV10-2 to TRBJ1-1; 10 bases agree with TRBD1. V lost 7 bases and J lost 6; bases outside the gene matches: 2. Germline assignment: CDR1 WSHSY and CDR2 SAAADI. The CDR3 covers 12 residues. CDR3 sequence reads: CASIGQGAEAFF. CDR3 DNA sequence: TGCGCCAGCATAGGACAGGGGGCTGAAGCTTTCTTT.

Here the CDR3 DNA reads TGTGCCAGCAGCCCCACATTCTACAATGAGCAGTTCTTC. This codes for CASSPTFYNEQFF. The V gene is TRBV14, the J gene TRBJ2-1; D uncertain. The CDR3 totals 13 residues. Trimming took 4 bases from V and 3 from J, leaving 7 bases between them. Germline lookup yields CDR1 SGHDN and CDR2 FVKESK.

The chain recombines TRBV7-6 with TRBJ2-5, with D perhaps matching TRBD2 (5 bases). The CDR3 totals 14 residues. CDR1 SGHVS and CDR2 FNYEAQ come from the germline V gene. With 4 bases removed from V and 0 bases from J, the gap between germline ends came to 9 bases. The CDR3: CASSSGGHQETQYF. In DNA, the CDR3 is TGTGCCAGCAGCTCCGGAGGCCACCAAGAGACCCAGTACTTC. The full variable domain, completed using reference TRBV7-6 and TRBJ2-5, is GAGVSQSPRYKVTKRGQDVALRCDPISGHVSLYWYRQALGQGPEFLTYFNYEAQQDKSGLPNDRFSAERPEGSISTLTIQRTEQRDSAMYRCASSSGGHQETQYFGPGTRLLVL.

This chain links TRBV7-9 with TRBJ2-7, with 7 bases lining up with TRBD1. The CDR3 is made up of 13 amino acids. Trimming took 5 bases from V and 3 from J; bases not matched to a gene: 4. CDR1 and CDR2 (germline): SEHNR, FQNEAQ (reference sequence). In DNA, the CDR3 is TGTGCCAGCAGCCGACAGGGTAACTACGAGCAGTACTTC. This encodes CASSRQGNYEQYF.

The rearrangement joins TRBV6-5 to TRBJ1-5; TRBD1 is a possible D gene (6 bases). V was shortened by 5 bases and J by 4 bases, with 9 bases between the two germline ends. From germline, CDR1 is MNHEY and CDR2 SVGAGI. The CDR3 length is 13 residues. CDR3 sequence (DNA): TGTGCCAGCAGTGGACAGTTTAATCAGCCCCAGCATTTT. Protein sequence: CASSGQFNQPQHF.

Only one count was recorded for this clone. The chain employs TRBV4-2 and TRBJ2-1, with 9 positions matching TRBD2. Germline lookup yields CDR1 LGHNA and CDR2 YNFKEQ. The trim removed 4 bases at V and 6 bases at J, leaving 13 bases unmatched. The CDR3 extends over 17 amino acids. CDR3 DNA sequence: TGTGCCAGCAGCCCAGGGACTAGCCTTTGGGCCGGCAATGAGCAGTTCTTC. This gives the protein CASSPGTSLWAGNEQFF.

The chain combines TRBV9 with TRBJ2-5, with D perhaps TRBD2 (6 bases). Between the trimmed V and J ends, which lost 0 bases and 2 bases, there was a span of 8 bases. CDR3 size: 14 residues. Looked up from germline, CDR1 is SGDLS and CDR2 is YYNGEE. The CDR3 loop is CASSVVGGQETQYF. CDR3 bases: TGTGCCAGCAGCGTAGTCGGGGGACAAGAGACCCAGTACTTC.

V is TRBV19 and J is TRBJ1-4, with TRBD1 matching over 9 bases. The CDR3 covers 17 residues. The germline V gene encodes CDR1 LNHDA and CDR2 SQIVND (reference sequence). Trimming at V came to 3 bases and at J to 2 bases, leaving 7 bases not matched to a gene. CDR3 sequence (DNA): TGTGCCAGTAGTATTCTGACAGGGGGGGTGACTAATGAAAAACTGTTTTTT. It translates to CASSILTGGVTNEKLFF.

This rearrangement joins TRBV4-3 to TRBJ1-1, with D possibly TRBD1 on 6 matching bases. V was pared by 0 bases and J by 8 bases, with 10 bases between. The CDR3 sequence is 13 residues long. Germline CDR1 reads LGHNA; CDR2 reads YSLEER. The CDR3 region has the DNA TGCGCCAGCAGCCAAGATAGGGGGGGGGAAGCTTTCTTT. Encoded protein: CASSQDRGGEAFF.

The CDR3, as DNA: TGTGCCAGCAGTCCCATGACAGGGGGCTCCTATGGCTACACCTTC. Protein: CASSPMTGGSYGYTF. The chain recombines TRBV27 with TRBJ1-2, with 10 nucleotides matching TRBD1. The J segment lost 4 bases and the V segment lost 5 bases, leaving 7 bases of the junction unmatched. The CDR3 extends over 15 amino acids. Germline V CDR1 and CDR2: MNHEY, SMNVEV (reference sequence).

This clone was observed once. The J gene is TRBJ1-5, the V gene TRBV7-9; 8 bases line up with TRBD1. Germline V gives CDR1 SEHNR, CDR2 FQNEAQ (reference sequence). CDR3 length equals 18 residues. The ends lost 3 bases at V and 5 bases at J; junction bases unmatched: 15. This chain's CDR3 is CASSLGGQGEVNHQPQHF. As DNA, the CDR3 is TGTGCCAGCAGCTTGGGTGGACAGGGCGAGGTTAATCATCAGCCCCAGCATTTT.

V is TRBV7-9 and J is TRBJ2-4; 8 positions match TRBD1. Trimming at V came to 2 bases and at J to 2 bases, leaving 2 bases not matched to a gene. Germline lookup yields CDR1 SEHNR and CDR2 FQNEAQ (reference sequence). The CDR3 sequence is 15 residues long. CDR3 coding DNA: TGTGCCAGCAGCTTATGGACAGGGACCAAAAACATTCAGTACTTC. Its translation: CASSLWTGTKNIQYF.

V usage is TRBV29-1 and J usage is TRBJ1-2, with TRBD1 identical over 7 bases. The germline gives CDR1 SQVTM, CDR2 ANQGSEA. The V segment lost 3 bases and the J segment 0 bases; nucleotides outside the gene matches: 10. The CDR3 spans 16 residues. CDR3 coding DNA: TGCAGCGTTGAGGATACCGGGACAGCGACTAACTATGGCTACACCTTC. Translation: CSVEDTGTATNYGYTF.